The 30 T cell receptor beta chains in this list originate from one sample, sequenced in a study of beta chain features in type 1 diabetes. Expressed TCRB transcripts were sequenced after all isolated RNA was converted to cDNA. The protocol was immunoSEQ multiplex PCR, while the TCRdb copy is restricted to in-frame clones and leaves out a portion. This table holds 450,000 to 550,000 clones, 30% found once. The material sequenced was naive CD4+ T cells from blood. These receptors all stem from a man aged 18 to 29 in good health.

The chain employs TRBV7-6 and TRBJ2-5; a weak D match, TRBD1 (5 bases). The CDR3 extends over 12 amino acids. V gave up 5 bases and J gave up 5 bases, with 9 bases separating them. Germline V lookup: CDR1 SGHVS, CDR2 FNYEAQ. The CDR3 region is CASSLQEETQYF. The CDR3 nucleotides read TGTGCCAGCAGCCTACAGGAGGAGACCCAGTACTTC.

This clone was recorded a few times. The rearrangement joins TRBV10-3 to TRBJ2-7; TRBD2 might be the D (6 bases). The CDR3 is made up of 13 amino acids. The V end was cut by 6 bases, the J end by 0 bases, with 9 bases between. Looked up from germline, CDR1 is ENHRY and CDR2 is SYGVKD. The CDR3 sequence is CAIRRRGSYEQYF. The CDR3 DNA reads TGTGCCATCAGAAGGAGGGGCTCCTACGAGCAGTACTTC.

This clone was found a few times. The chain has TRBV2 and TRBJ2-3, with 7 bases lining up with TRBD1. The CDR3 runs to 13 residues. Germline CDR1 SNHLY, CDR2 FYNNEI. Unmatched junction bases numbered 3, after V lost 8 bases and J lost 1 base. CDR3 coding DNA: TGTGCCAGCGGGACAGTAGGCACAGATACGCAGTATTTT. Translating it yields CASGTVGTDTQYF.

This clone was found a few times. Germline and junction disagree at one end, which may indicate a read error. The V call is TRBV6-5, the J call TRBJ2-1; tentative D call: TRBD2 (5 bases). This CDR3 region has 12 residues. Per the germline V gene, CDR1 is MNHEY and CDR2 is SVGAGI. CDR3 nucleotide sequence: TGTGCCAGCAGCCGAGGTCCAACGGGATGGCTCTTC. Encoded protein: CASSRGPTGWLF.

This clone was observed a few times. The junction differs from germline at one of its ends, possibly a read error. V gene TRBV9 combines with J gene TRBJ2-1; D may correspond to TRBD1 or TRBD2 (5 bases each). This CDR3 is built from 12 residues. Germline CDR1 reads SGDLS; CDR2 reads YYNGEE. The CDR3 reads CASSPLRGERFF. Written as DNA, the CDR3 is TGTGCCAGCAGCCCCCTCAGAGGGGAGCGGTTCTTC.

Only a few counts were recorded for this clone. The V call is TRBV5-1, the J call TRBJ2-1, with 8 bases identical to TRBD2. V gave up 4 bases and J gave up 8 bases; unmatched junction bases: 5. Looked up from germline, CDR1 is SGHRS and CDR2 is YFSETQ. This CDR3 has 13 amino acids. The CDR3 region has the DNA TGCGCCAGCAGCGTGAGCGGGAGCTATGAGCAGTTCTTC. Amino acids: CASSVSGSYEQFF.

The chain is built from TRBV7-2 and TRBJ2-5; D may match TRBD1 or TRBD2 (5 bases each). The CDR3 loop spans 13 amino acids. V gave up 0 bases and J gave up 7 bases, with 9 bases separating them. Germline assignment: CDR1 SGHTA and CDR2 FQGNSA. The DNA of the CDR3 is TGTGCCAGCAGCTTAGCAGAGAGGGGGACCCAGTACTTC. It yields the protein CASSLAERGTQYF.

This clone has a handful of counts. This chain joins TRBV10-1 and TRBJ2-3, with D possibly matching TRBD2 (6 bases). The CDR3 length is 14 residues. The germline V and J ends were trimmed by 4 bases and 2 bases, with 10 bases remaining between them. Looked up from germline, CDR1 is WNHNN and CDR2 is SYGVQD (reference sequence). Here the CDR3 DNA reads TGCGCCAGCAGTGTGCGGGGCAACACAGATACGCAGTATTTT. Amino acids: CASSVRGNTDTQYF.

The chain has TRBV4-2 and TRBJ2-7; D might be TRBD1 or TRBD2, each matching 5 bases. CDR3 length: 15 residues. V lost 3 bases and J 0 bases, leaving 12 bases between the germline ends. Germline loops: CDR1 LGHNA, CDR2 YNFKEQ. Written as DNA, the CDR3 is TGTGCCAGCAGCCATGGGACGGGGAGCTCCTACGAGCAGTACTTC. Translating gives CASSHGTGSSYEQYF.

The J gene is TRBJ2-7, the V gene TRBV27; TRBD1 might be the D (6 bases). CDR3 length: 14 amino acids. Germline V gives CDR1 MNHEY, CDR2 SMNVEV (reference sequence). Trimming pared 2 bases from V and 0 bases from J, leaving 8 bases between. CDR3 sequence: CASSLQGPSYEQYF. The CDR3 DNA follows: TGTGCCAGCAGTTTACAGGGGCCCTCCTACGAGCAGTACTTC.

V and J are TRBV30 and TRBJ2-1, with 8 bases identical to TRBD2. V lost 5 bases and J lost 15; bases outside the gene matches: 12. The germline CDR1 and CDR2 sequences are GTSNPN and SVGIG (reference sequence). CDR3 length: 12 amino acids. The CDR3, as DNA: TGTGCCTGGGCTTTAGCGGGACCCGGCTCGTTCTTC. Its translation: CAWALAGPGSFF.

The rearrangement joins TRBV25-1 to TRBJ1-4, with 10 positions matching TRBD1. CDR3 length: 14 residues. The germline V gene has CDR1 MGHDK and CDR2 SYGVNS. Trimming at V came to 8 bases and at J to 7 bases, leaving 7 bases not matched to a gene. CDR3 bases: TGTGCCAGCTCCCCTGGGACAGGGGTTGAAAAACTGTTTTTT. The encoded protein is CASSPGTGVEKLFF.

V and J are TRBV7-9 and TRBJ2-4; 12 bases match TRBD2. V lost 1 base to trimming and J lost 8 bases; unmatched junction nucleotides: 12. The CDR3 extends over 18 amino acids. Germline assignment: CDR1 SEHNR and CDR2 FQNEAQ (reference sequence). Here the CDR3 reads CASSLVSSGRASSDIQYF. The CDR3 DNA reads TGTGCCAGCAGCTTAGTTTCTAGCGGGAGGGCCTCGTCGGACATTCAGTACTTC.

The chain uses TRBV7-9 and TRBJ2-2; 11 positions agree with TRBD1. V lost 5 bases and J lost 5; bases outside the gene matches: 7. Per the germline V gene, CDR1 is SEHNR and CDR2 is FQNEAQ (reference sequence). The CDR3 has 16 residues. CDR3 bases: TGTGCCAGCAGCCTCTGGACAGGGGGCTATACCGGGGAGCTGTTTTTT. Its translation is CASSLWTGGYTGELFF.

This clone came up a few times. This rearrangement joins TRBV7-2 to TRBJ2-7; 7 bases match TRBD2. This CDR3 is built from 14 residues. Trimming at V came to 3 bases and at J to 3 bases, leaving 5 bases not matched to a gene. Germline V gene sequence: CDR1 SGHTA, CDR2 FQGNSA. The CDR3 nucleotides are TGTGCCAGCAGCTTGAGACTAGCCCGCTACGAGCAGTACTTC. Protein sequence: CASSLRLARYEQYF. Filled out from reference TRBV7-2 and TRBJ2-7, the complete variable domain reads GAGVSQSPSNKVTEKGKDVELRCDPISGHTALYWYRQSLGQGLEFLIYFQGNSAPDKSGLPSDRFSAERTGGSVSTLTIQRTQQEDSAVYLCASSLRLARYEQYFGPGTRLTVT.

V is TRBV28 and J is TRBJ2-7, with D tentatively TRBD1 (5 bases). The CDR3 has 12 amino acids. Per the germline V gene, CDR1 is MDHEN and CDR2 is SYDVKM. The germline V and J ends were trimmed by 5 bases and 12 bases, with 17 bases remaining between them. CDR3 nucleotide sequence: TGTGCCAGCAGTCCAGGGCCTCACCAACTGTACTTC. This codes for CASSPGPHQLYF. The variable domain in full, with the rest retrieved from reference TRBV28 and TRBJ2-7, is DVKVTQSSRYLVKRTGEKVFLECVQDMDHENMFWYRQDPGLGLRLIYFSYDVKMKEKGDIPEGYSVSREKKERFSLILESASTNQTSMYLCASSPGPHQLYFGPGTRLTVT.

The genes are TRBV7-2 and TRBJ2-1, with a possible D match to TRBD1 (5 bases). CDR1 SGHTA and CDR2 FQGNSA come from the germline V gene. The V and J ends lost 1 base and 1 base respectively, with 8 bases between them. CDR3 length equals 15 residues. This CDR3 is CASSLDQGSYNEQFF. The CDR3 DNA sequence: TGTGCCAGCAGCTTAGACCAGGGATCCTACAATGAGCAGTTCTTC.

This chain uses TRBV19 with TRBJ2-7; 9 bases line up with TRBD2. Germline values: CDR1 LNHDA, CDR2 SQIVND (reference sequence). This CDR3 has 13 residues. V lost 6 bases and J lost 1; bases outside the gene matches: 1. CDR3 sequence (DNA): TGTGCCAGTAGCAGCGGGAGGTCCTACGAGCAGTACTTC. As protein: CASSSGRSYEQYF.

The chain couples TRBV2 to TRBJ2-7; the match to TRBD2 covers 10 bases. J was trimmed by 2 bases and V by 4 bases; bases with no gene match: 5. Germline-derived CDR1 and CDR2 are SNHLY and FYNNEI. This CDR3 contains 15 residues. The CDR3 bases are TGTGCCAGCAGTGGAACTAGCGGGACTACCTACGAGCAGTACTTC. Encoded protein: CASSGTSGTTYEQYF.

The chain is built from TRBV7-9 and TRBJ2-5; 9 bases are shared with TRBD1. The V gene's germline CDR1 is SEHNR and CDR2 FQNEAQ (reference sequence). V lost 6 bases to trimming and J lost 1 base; unmatched junction nucleotides: 3. The CDR3 covers 14 residues. CDR3 sequence (DNA): TGTGCCAGCAGTATGGGACAGGGCCAAGAGACCCAGTACTTC. Translated: CASSMGQGQETQYF.

This clone was recorded a few times. In DNA, the CDR3 is TGTGCCAGCAGTTTATCGACCCACAACAGGAGGTTCTTC. It encodes CASSLSTHNRRFF. This chain connects TRBV27 to TRBJ2-1; perhaps TRBD1 as D (5 bases). V was trimmed by 0 bases and J by 15 bases, leaving 15 bases between them. Looked up from germline, CDR1 is MNHEY and CDR2 is SMNVEV (reference sequence). The CDR3 sequence is 13 residues long.

Remarks on this clone: The same CDR3 arises from other DNA sequences in this sample as well. The chain joins TRBV10-3 to TRBJ2-5, with D uncertain. This CDR3 is built from 12 residues. CDR1 ENHRY and CDR2 SYGVKD come from the germline V gene. V was clipped by 0 bases and J by 5 bases, with 4 bases between them. The CDR3 bases are TGTGCCATCAGTGAGTCAAGGGAGACCCAGTACTTC. Encoded protein: CAISESRETQYF.

The chain employs TRBV7-2 and TRBJ2-7, with D maybe TRBD2 (5 bases). CDR3 length: 13 residues. Germline-derived CDR1 and CDR2 are SGHTA and FQGNSA. The V end was cut by 5 bases, the J end by 3 bases, with 11 bases between. The DNA for the CDR3 is TGTGCCAGCAGCCCTCGAGGGAGCTACGAGCAGTACTTC. It is translated as CASSPRGSYEQYF. The full variable domain, rest sourced from reference TRBV7-2 and TRBJ2-7, is GAGVSQSPSNKVTEKGKDVELRCDPISGHTALYWYRQSLGQGLEFLIYFQGNSAPDKSGLPSDRFSAERTGGSVSTLTIQRTQQEDSAVYLCASSPRGSYEQYFGPGTRLTVT.

This clone came up a few times. The chain joins TRBV9 to TRBJ2-6; D not certain. Trimming took 6 bases from V and 4 from J, leaving 17 bases between them. The CDR3 runs 16 residues. Germline lookup yields CDR1 SGDLS and CDR2 YYNGEE. CDR3 protein: CASTARAVQGANVLTF. The CDR3 bases are TGTGCCAGCACCGCAAGAGCTGTCCAGGGGGCCAACGTCCTGACTTTC.

This clone was counted only a few times. The V and J genes are TRBV7-2 and TRBJ2-1; a weak D match, TRBD2 (6 bases). Per the germline V gene, CDR1 is SGHTA and CDR2 is FQGNSA. V lost 2 bases, J lost 8 bases, and 16 bases lay in between. This CDR3 spans 15 amino acids. The CDR3 region is CASSLRSSVGYEQFF. For the CDR3, the DNA is TGTGCCAGCAGCTTAAGGTCTAGCGTGGGTTATGAGCAGTTCTTC.

This clone appeared a few times. This chain joins TRBV11-3 and TRBJ2-5; TRBD1 is a possible D gene (6 bases). The V end was cut by 5 bases, the J end by 7 bases, with 11 bases between. Germline V gene data show CDR1 as SGHNT and CDR2 as YENEEA. The CDR3 contains 12 residues. The DNA for the CDR3 is TGTGCCAGCAGCGGGCCGGACAGGACCCAGTACTTC. Protein sequence: CASSGPDRTQYF.

This clone was picked up a small number of times. The V and J genes are TRBV6-5 and TRBJ2-3; 7 bases map to TRBD1. This CDR3 has 15 residues. Germline values: CDR1 MNHEY, CDR2 SVGAGI. V shed 1 base and J 3 bases; nucleotides not matched to a gene: 4. CDR3 protein: CASSYLGTETDTQYF. CDR3 nucleotides: TGTGCCAGCAGTTACTTGGGGACAGAGACAGATACGCAGTATTTT.

This clone showed up just a few times. The rearrangement uses TRBV9 and TRBJ2-7; TRBD2 matches at 7 bases. Germline V CDR1 and CDR2: SGDLS, YYNGEE. Germline trimming cut 3 bases from V and 2 bases from J; bases unmatched to any gene: 5. The CDR3 runs 14 residues. CDR3 sequence (DNA): TGTGCCAGCAGCGCTAGCGGTACCGCCTACGAGCAGTACTTC. It is translated as CASSASGTAYEQYF.

The V and J genes are TRBV6-5 and TRBJ2-4; maybe TRBD2 (6 bases). The ends were cut back, 8 bases at V and 8 bases at J, with 19 bases in the middle. Germline CDR1 reads MNHEY; CDR2 reads SVGAGI. This CDR3 region has 14 residues. As DNA, the CDR3 is TGTGCCAGCCAGGAGGGGAAAGGGAGATACATTCAGTACTTC. Translating it yields CASQEGKGRYIQYF.

The chain carries TRBV7-2 and TRBJ2-1; tentatively, D is TRBD2 (5 bases). Trimming removed 5 bases at V and 10 bases at J, with 12 bases between. Germline V CDR1 and CDR2: SGHTA, FQGNSA. The CDR3 totals 12 residues. The chain's CDR3 is CASSRLKREQFF. The DNA of the CDR3 is TGTGCCAGCAGCCGCCTCAAGCGGGAGCAGTTCTTC.